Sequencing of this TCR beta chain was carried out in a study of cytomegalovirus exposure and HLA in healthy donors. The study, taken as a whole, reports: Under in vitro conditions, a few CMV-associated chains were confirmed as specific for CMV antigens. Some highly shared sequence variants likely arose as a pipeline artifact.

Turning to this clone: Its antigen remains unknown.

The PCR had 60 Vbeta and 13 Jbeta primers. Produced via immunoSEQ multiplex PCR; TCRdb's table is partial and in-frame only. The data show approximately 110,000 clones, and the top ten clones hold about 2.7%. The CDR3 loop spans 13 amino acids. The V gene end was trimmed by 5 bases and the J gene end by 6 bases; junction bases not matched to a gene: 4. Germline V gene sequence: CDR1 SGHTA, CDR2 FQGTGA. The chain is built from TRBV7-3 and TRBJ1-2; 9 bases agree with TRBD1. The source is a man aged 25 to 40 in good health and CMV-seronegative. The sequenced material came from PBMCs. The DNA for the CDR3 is TGTGCCAGCAGCGAGGACAGGGGACATGGCTACACCTTC. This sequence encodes CASSEDRGHGYTF.